The following is a T cell receptor beta chain sequence with its context. With 6 bases clipped from V and 8 bases from J, the junction kept 9 bases outside the gene matches. CDR1 and CDR2 from the germline V gene are MDHEN and SYDVKM. The CDR3 is made up of 13 amino acids. Researchers sorted participants into cohorts using their self-reported clinical history. Each recovered donor of Cohort 3 presented with two negative PCRs, clearance, or symptom resolution. The data were obtained in a study of blood T cell repertoires in COVID-19. In the original analysis: Reference gene primer amplification gave nucleated cell count estimates. Method: immunoSEQ multiplex PCR; TCRdb's copy keeps in-frame clones and lacks some. V, J and clone size reflect that table, while D and trimming were determined from the DNA. The table shows 300,000 to 350,000 clones, with over 70% occurring only once.

The source is a man aged 30-40 years who had recovered from COVID-19. What was sequenced was PBMCs or T cells enriched from blood (not recorded which). The rearrangement links TRBV28 to TRBJ1-2, with 7 bases identical to TRBD1. CDR3 sequence: CASRPTGSEGYTF. In DNA form, the CDR3 reads TGTGCCAGCAGGCCGACAGGGAGTGAGGGCTACACCTTC.